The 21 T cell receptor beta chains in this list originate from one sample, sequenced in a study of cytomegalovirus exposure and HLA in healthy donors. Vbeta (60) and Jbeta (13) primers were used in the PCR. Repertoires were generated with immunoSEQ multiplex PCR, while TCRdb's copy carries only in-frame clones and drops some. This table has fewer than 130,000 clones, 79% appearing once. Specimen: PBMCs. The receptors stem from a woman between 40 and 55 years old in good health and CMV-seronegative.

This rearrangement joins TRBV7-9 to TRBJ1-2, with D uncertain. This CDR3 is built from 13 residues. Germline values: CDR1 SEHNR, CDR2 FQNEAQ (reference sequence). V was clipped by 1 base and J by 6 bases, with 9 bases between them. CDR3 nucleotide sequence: TGTGCCAGCAGCTTAGACGGGGTCAATGGCTACACCTTC. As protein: CASSLDGVNGYTF.

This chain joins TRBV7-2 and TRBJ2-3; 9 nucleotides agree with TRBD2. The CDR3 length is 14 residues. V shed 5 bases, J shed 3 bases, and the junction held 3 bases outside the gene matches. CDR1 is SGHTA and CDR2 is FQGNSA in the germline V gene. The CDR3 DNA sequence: TGTGCCAGCAGCGAAACTAGCGGGACAGATACGCAGTATTTT. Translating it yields CASSETSGTDTQYF.

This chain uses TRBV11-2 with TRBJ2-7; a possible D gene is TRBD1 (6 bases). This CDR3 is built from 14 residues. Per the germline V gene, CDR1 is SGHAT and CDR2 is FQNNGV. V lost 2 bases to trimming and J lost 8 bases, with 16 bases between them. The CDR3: CASSLIRQAIKQYF. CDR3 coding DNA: TGTGCCAGCAGCTTAATCAGACAGGCGATTAAGCAGTACTTC.

The CDR3 protein is CASRVAGGYEQFF. As DNA, the CDR3 is TGTGCCAGCAGGGTAGCGGGAGGGTATGAGCAGTTCTTC. The chain combines TRBV7-8 with TRBJ2-1; 11 nucleotides line up with TRBD2. The CDR3 covers 13 residues. V was clipped by 6 bases and J by 8 bases; unmatched bases: 3. Per germline, CDR1 SGHVS and CDR2 FQNEAQ.

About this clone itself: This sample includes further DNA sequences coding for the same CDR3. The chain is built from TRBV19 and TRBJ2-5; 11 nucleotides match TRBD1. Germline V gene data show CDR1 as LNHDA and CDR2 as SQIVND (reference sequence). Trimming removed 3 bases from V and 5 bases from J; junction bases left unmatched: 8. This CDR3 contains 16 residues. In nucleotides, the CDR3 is TGTGCCAGTAGTATTTCCGGACAGGGGGCTGGTGAGACCCAGTACTTC. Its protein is CASSISGQGAGETQYF.

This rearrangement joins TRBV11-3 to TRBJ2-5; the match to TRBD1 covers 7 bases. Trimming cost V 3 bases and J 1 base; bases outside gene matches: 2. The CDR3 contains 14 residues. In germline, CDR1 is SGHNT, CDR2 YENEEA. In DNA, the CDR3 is TGTGCCAGCAGCTTGGGACAGATCCAAGAGACCCAGTACTTC. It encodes CASSLGQIQETQYF.

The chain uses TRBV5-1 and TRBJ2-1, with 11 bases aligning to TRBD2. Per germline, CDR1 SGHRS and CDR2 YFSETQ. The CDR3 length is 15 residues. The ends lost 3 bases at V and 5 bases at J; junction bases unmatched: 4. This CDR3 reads CASSSGLAVNNEQFF. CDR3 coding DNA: TGCGCCAGCAGCTCGGGACTAGCGGTAAACAATGAGCAGTTCTTC.

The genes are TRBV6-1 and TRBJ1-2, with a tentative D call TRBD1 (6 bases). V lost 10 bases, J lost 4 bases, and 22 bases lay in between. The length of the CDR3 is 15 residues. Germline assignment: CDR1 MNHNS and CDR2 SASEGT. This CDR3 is CATNPHIPGAYGYTF. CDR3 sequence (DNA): TGTGCCACCAACCCCCATATACCAGGGGCCTATGGCTACACCTTC.

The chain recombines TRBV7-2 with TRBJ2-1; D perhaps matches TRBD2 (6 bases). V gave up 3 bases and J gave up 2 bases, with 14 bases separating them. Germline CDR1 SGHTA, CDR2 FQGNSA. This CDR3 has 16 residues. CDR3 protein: CASSFDPGATYNEQFF. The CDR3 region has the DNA TGTGCCAGCAGCTTCGATCCGGGAGCCACCTACAATGAGCAGTTCTTC.

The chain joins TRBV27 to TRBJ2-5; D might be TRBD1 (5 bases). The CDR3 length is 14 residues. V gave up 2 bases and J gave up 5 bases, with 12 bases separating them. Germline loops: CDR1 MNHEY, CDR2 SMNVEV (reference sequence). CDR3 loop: CASSLMGHTETQYF. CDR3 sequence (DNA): TGTGCCAGCAGTTTAATGGGGCACACTGAGACCCAGTACTTC.

The CDR3 DNA follows: TGTGCCAGCAGCTTAAGGACAGCCAGCTACGAGCAGTACTTC. Translation: CASSLRTASYEQYF. The chain is built from TRBV7-2 and TRBJ2-7, with D perhaps TRBD1 (6 bases). The CDR3 has 14 residues. The V gene lost 2 bases and the J gene lost 3 bases, with 11 bases spanning the gap. Germline assignment: CDR1 SGHTA and CDR2 FQGNSA. The full variable domain, with the rest looked up from reference TRBV7-2 and TRBJ2-7, is GAGVSQSPSNKVTEKGKDVELRCDPISGHTALYWYRQSLGQGLEFLIYFQGNSAPDKSGLPSDRFSAERTGGSVSTLTIQRTQQEDSAVYLCASSLRTASYEQYFGPGTRLTVT.

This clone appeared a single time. DNA for the CDR3: TGTGCCAGCAGCTCCCCAGGGGCGGGGGCCAACGTCCTGACTTTC. It translates to CASSSPGAGANVLTF. The V and J genes are TRBV7-2 and TRBJ2-6, with D possibly being TRBD1 (6 bases). CDR1 is SGHTA, CDR2 FQGNSA, per germline. Trimming removed 4 bases at V and 4 bases at J, with 11 bases between. The CDR3 length is 15 residues.

CDR3 nucleotide sequence: TGTGCCAGCAGGACACAGGGGATCGACACCGGGGAGCTGTTTTTT. Its translation: CASRTQGIDTGELFF. The chain is built from TRBV9 and TRBJ2-2, with TRBD1 identical over 7 bases. Germline CDR1 and CDR2: SGDLS and YYNGEE. V was pared by 5 bases and J by 3 bases, with 7 bases of the junction left unmatched. The length of the CDR3 is 15 residues.

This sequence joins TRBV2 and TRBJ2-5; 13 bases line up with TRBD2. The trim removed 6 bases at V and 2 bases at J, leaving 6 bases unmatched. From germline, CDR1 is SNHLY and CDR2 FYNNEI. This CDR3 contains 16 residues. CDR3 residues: CASSLGLAGYQETQYF. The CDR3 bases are TGTGCCAGCAGCCTGGGACTAGCGGGGTATCAAGAGACCCAGTACTTC.

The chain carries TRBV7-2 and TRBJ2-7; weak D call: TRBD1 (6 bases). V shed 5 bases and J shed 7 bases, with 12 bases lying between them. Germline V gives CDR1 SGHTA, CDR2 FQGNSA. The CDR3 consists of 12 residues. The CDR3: CASSLDRREQYF. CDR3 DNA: TGTGCCAGCAGCCTCGACAGGAGAGAGCAGTACTTC.

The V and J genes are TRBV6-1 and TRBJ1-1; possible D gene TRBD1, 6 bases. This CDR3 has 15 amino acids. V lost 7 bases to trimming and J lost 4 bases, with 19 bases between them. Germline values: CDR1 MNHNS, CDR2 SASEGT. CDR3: CASIRSGGGGTEAFF. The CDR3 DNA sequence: TGTGCCAGCATCCGAAGCGGGGGCGGTGGCACTGAAGCTTTCTTT.

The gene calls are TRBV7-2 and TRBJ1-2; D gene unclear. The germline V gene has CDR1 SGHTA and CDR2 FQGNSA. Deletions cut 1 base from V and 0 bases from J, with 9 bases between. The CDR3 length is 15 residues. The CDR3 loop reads CASSLELVSNYGYTF. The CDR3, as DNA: TGTGCCAGCAGCTTAGAACTGGTGTCTAACTATGGCTACACCTTC.

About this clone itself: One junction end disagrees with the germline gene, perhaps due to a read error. The CDR3 protein is CSSSLALGQGRAYEQYF. The CDR3 nucleotides read TGTTCCAGCAGCTTAGCCCTAGGACAGGGTAGGGCTTACGAGCAGTACTTC. This chain joins TRBV7-9 and TRBJ2-7; 8 positions agree with TRBD1. Germline V gene sequence: CDR1 SEHNR, CDR2 FQNEAQ (reference sequence). The CDR3 is 17 amino acids.

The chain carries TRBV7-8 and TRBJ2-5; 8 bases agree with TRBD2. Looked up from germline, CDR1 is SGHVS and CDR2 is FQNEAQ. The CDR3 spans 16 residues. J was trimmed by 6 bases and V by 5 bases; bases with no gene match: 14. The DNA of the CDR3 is TGTGCCAGCAGCCAGTCGGGGGGACTAGGACGGAAGACCCAGTACTTC. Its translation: CASSQSGGLGRKTQYF.

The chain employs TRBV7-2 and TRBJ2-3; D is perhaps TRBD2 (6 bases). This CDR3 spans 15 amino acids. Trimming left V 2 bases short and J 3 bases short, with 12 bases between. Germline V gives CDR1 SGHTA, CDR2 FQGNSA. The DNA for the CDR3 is TGTGCCAGCAGCTTAACGGGAGTGACAACAGATACGCAGTATTTT. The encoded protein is CASSLTGVTTDTQYF.

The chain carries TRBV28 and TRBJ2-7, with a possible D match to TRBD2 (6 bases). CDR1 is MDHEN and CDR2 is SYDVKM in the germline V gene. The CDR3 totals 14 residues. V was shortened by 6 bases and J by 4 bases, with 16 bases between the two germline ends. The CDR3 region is CASRGTSLGYEQYF. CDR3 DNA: TGTGCCAGCAGAGGGACTTCCCTCGGGTACGAGCAGTACTTC.